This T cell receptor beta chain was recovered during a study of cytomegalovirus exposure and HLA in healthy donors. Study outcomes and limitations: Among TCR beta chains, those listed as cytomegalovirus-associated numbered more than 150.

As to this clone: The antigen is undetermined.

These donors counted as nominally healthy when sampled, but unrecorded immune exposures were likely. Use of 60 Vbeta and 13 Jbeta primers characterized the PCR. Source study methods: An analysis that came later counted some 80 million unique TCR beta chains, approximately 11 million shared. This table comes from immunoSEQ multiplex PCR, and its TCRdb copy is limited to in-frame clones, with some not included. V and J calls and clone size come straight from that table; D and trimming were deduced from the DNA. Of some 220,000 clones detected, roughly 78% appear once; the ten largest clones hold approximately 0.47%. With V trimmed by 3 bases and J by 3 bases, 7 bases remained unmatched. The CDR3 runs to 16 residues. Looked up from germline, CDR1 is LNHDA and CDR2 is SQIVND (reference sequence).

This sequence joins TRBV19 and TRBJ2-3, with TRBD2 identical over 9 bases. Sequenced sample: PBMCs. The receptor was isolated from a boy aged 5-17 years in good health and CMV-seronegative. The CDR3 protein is CASSIRAGGPTDTQYF. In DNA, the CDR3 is TGTGCCAGTAGTATTAGGGCGGGAGGGCCTACAGATACGCAGTATTTT.